These 30 T cell receptor beta chains came from one sample sequenced in a study of T cells in Graves' hyperthyroidism and ophthalmopathy. It was RNA transcripts that yielded the amplified TCR beta CDR3 regions. First-round RT-PCR with HTBI primers amplified the TCR CDR3 region. Via MiXCR, TCRdb re-called the multiplex PCR reads, giving one row per CDR3 protein. The sample has around 250,000 distinct CDR3 sequences, approximately 14% seen once. The sequencing sample was made of blood. These receptors were taken from a woman aged 40 to 50 with Graves' hyperthyroidism that later progressed to Graves' ophthalmopathy.

Turning to this clonotype: A single base separates this from a much larger clone, so it may be a read error. This sequence joins TRBV19 and TRBJ2-7; D is unclear. The ends were cut back, 7 bases at V and 2 bases at J, with 18 bases in the middle. Germline-derived CDR1 and CDR2 are LNHDA and SQIVND (reference sequence). The CDR3 loop spans 15 amino acids. For the CDR3, the DNA is TGTGCCAGTAATAAATTAACGGACGGAGCCTACGAGCAGTACTTC. The encoded protein is CASNKLTDGAYEQYF.

Many counts were recorded for this clonotype. The chain uses TRBV28 and TRBJ2-1, with D unresolved. The CDR3 loop spans 11 amino acids. The germline V gene encodes CDR1 MDHEN and CDR2 SYDVKM. The V end was cut by 4 bases, the J end by 9 bases, with 7 bases between. This CDR3 is CASSWSGEQFF. CDR3 coding DNA: TGTGCCAGCAGTTGGAGTGGTGAGCAGTTCTTC.

This clonotype has a count of ten or more. The CDR3 region is CASSRRESYNEQFF. DNA of the CDR3: TGTGCCAGCAGTCGAAGGGAATCCTACAATGAGCAGTTCTTC. This chain links TRBV6-1 with TRBJ2-1; D remains ambiguous. V lost 5 bases and J 1 base, leaving 9 bases between the germline ends. The germline V gene encodes CDR1 MNHNS and CDR2 SASEGT. This CDR3 comprises 14 residues.

The rearrangement uses TRBV18 and TRBJ2-7; unclear D gene. Germline V gives CDR1 KGHSH, CDR2 LQKENI. Trimming took 0 bases from V and 2 from J, leaving 8 bases between them. This CDR3 contains 14 residues. In DNA, the CDR3 is TGTGCCAGCTCACCACCCCATAAGCCCTACGAGCAGTACTTC. Protein: CASSPPHKPYEQYF.

This clonotype was found many times. This rearrangement joins TRBV28 to TRBJ2-5, with D possibly being TRBD2 (5 bases). Germline CDR1 is MDHEN and CDR2 is SYDVKM. V was trimmed by 1 base and J by 3 bases, leaving 9 bases between them. The CDR3 consists of 14 residues. Here the CDR3 DNA reads TGTGCCAGCAGTTTATTGGAGACTAAAGAGACCCAGTACTTC. Translation: CASSLLETKETQYF. The full variable domain, rest sourced from reference TRBV28 and TRBJ2-5, is DVKVTQSSRYLVKRTGEKVFLECVQDMDHENMFWYRQDPGLGLRLIYFSYDVKMKEKGDIPEGYSVSREKKERFSLILESASTNQTSMYLCASSLLETKETQYFGPGTRLLVL.

V gene TRBV19 combines with J gene TRBJ1-5; TRBD1 matches 7 bases. The V gene end was trimmed by 7 bases and the J gene end by 6 bases; junction bases not matched to a gene: 9. The CDR3 is 14 residues long. In germline, CDR1 is LNHDA, CDR2 SQIVND (reference sequence). Written as DNA, the CDR3 is TGTGCCAGTAAAGACAGGGCCTCGGGTCAGCCCCAGCATTTT. Its translation: CASKDRASGQPQHF.

This clonotype was detected many times. The chain combines TRBV18 with TRBJ1-4; D may be TRBD1 (5 bases). This CDR3 spans 14 amino acids. Per germline, CDR1 KGHSH and CDR2 LQKENI. Trimming cost V 6 bases and J 4 bases, with 12 bases left between them. CDR3 sequence (DNA): TGTGCCAGCTCTAGCAGAAGGGGTAATGAAAAACTGTTTTTT. Protein product: CASSSRRGNEKLFF.

This clonotype was observed many times. This chain links TRBV27 with TRBJ1-5; 9 bases map to TRBD1. The length of the CDR3 is 14 residues. Losses at the gene ends were 6 bases for V and 7 bases for J; bases not matched to a gene: 7. The germline V gene has CDR1 MNHEY and CDR2 SMNVEV (reference sequence). CDR3 nucleotide sequence: TGTGCCAGCAGATTAGGACAGGGGAACCAGCCCCAGCATTTT. The encoded protein is CASRLGQGNQPQHF.

In its sample, this clonotype was seen many times. The chain uses TRBV28 and TRBJ2-5, with D unclear. Trimming cost V 3 bases and J 2 bases, with 7 bases left between them. CDR1 is MDHEN and CDR2 is SYDVKM in the germline V gene. The CDR3 covers 13 residues. Here the CDR3 DNA reads TGTGCCAGCAGTTTGTCCGGGCAAGAGACCCAGTACTTC. Its protein is CASSLSGQETQYF.

The J gene is TRBJ1-5, the V gene TRBV19; TRBD1 matches 7 bases. The V segment lost 3 bases and the J segment 2 bases; nucleotides outside the gene matches: 7. This CDR3 is 16 amino acids long. Germline-derived CDR1 and CDR2 are LNHDA and SQIVND (reference sequence). CDR3 residues: CASSMGADRGNQPQHF. The CDR3 DNA is TGTGCCAGTAGTATGGGGGCTGACAGGGGCAATCAGCCCCAGCATTTT.

This clonotype was seen repeatedly, ten times or more. V gene TRBV4-1 combines with J gene TRBJ2-1; D unclear. Trimming removed 4 bases from V and 3 bases from J, with 19 bases in between. The CDR3 runs to 17 residues. Germline lookup yields CDR1 MGHRA and CDR2 YSYEKL. The CDR3, as DNA: TGCGCCAGCAGCCGTATCGGAAACGGTTTACACTACAATGAGCAGTTCTTC. Protein: CASSRIGNGLHYNEQFF.

The chain carries TRBV6-1 and TRBJ2-3, with no clear D. The germline CDR1 and CDR2 sequences are MNHNS and SASEGT. The CDR3 is made up of 12 amino acids. V shed 7 bases and J shed 6 bases, with 11 bases lying between them. The DNA for the CDR3 is TGTGCCAGCAAGGACCCCGGGGATACGCAGTATTTT. Protein sequence: CASKDPGDTQYF.

In its sample, this clonotype was seen many times. The rearrangement uses TRBV11-2 and TRBJ2-1; D is possibly TRBD2 (6 bases). V lost 5 bases and J lost 5, with 10 bases in between. Per germline, CDR1 SGHAT and CDR2 FQNNGV. CDR3 length: 13 residues. Here the CDR3 reads CASSVERDNEQFF. The CDR3 nucleotides read TGTGCCAGCAGCGTGGAGCGGGACAATGAGCAGTTCTTC.

This clonotype was counted only a few times. The V call is TRBV6-1, the J call TRBJ1-4; 9 bases line up with TRBD1. CDR1 is MNHNS, CDR2 SASEGT, per germline. This CDR3 region has 14 residues. After removal of 6 bases from V and 7 bases from J, the junction contained 6 bases not matched to a gene. CDR3 sequence: CASSKQGAGEKLFF. CDR3 DNA sequence: TGTGCCAGCAGCAAACAGGGGGCTGGTGAAAAACTGTTTTTT.

This clonotype was picked up many times. The V call is TRBV28, the J call TRBJ1-1, with D uncertain. The V gene lost 4 bases and the J gene lost 7 bases, with 16 bases spanning the gap. The CDR3 totals 14 residues. Germline assignment: CDR1 MDHEN and CDR2 SYDVKM. CDR3 bases: TGTGCCAGCAGTTACCCAGTCAAATCGGTTGAAGCTTTCTTT. Translation: CASSYPVKSVEAFF.

A remark on this clonotype: Compared with germline, one end of the junction differs, possibly owing to a read error. This sequence joins TRBV3-1 and TRBJ2-5; a possible D gene is TRBD2 (5 bases). CDR1 is LGHDT, CDR2 YNNKEL, per germline (reference sequence). The CDR3 runs to 11 residues. CDR3 nucleotides: TGTGTCAGCAGCCCGGGGGAGACCCAGTACTTC. Translating gives CVSSPGETQYF.

This clonotype has ten or more counts. The chain uses TRBV28 and TRBJ2-3, with 7 bases aligning to TRBD2. The junction had 11 bases not matched to a gene; V was cut back by 6 bases and J by 5 bases. The CDR3 loop spans 15 amino acids. Germline lookup yields CDR1 MDHEN and CDR2 SYDVKM. DNA for the CDR3: TGTGCCAGCAGGAGCCTGAGCAAGCGGGGAGATACGCAGTATTTT. It is translated as CASRSLSKRGDTQYF. The full variable domain, in which reference TRBV28 and TRBJ2-3 provide the parts outside the CDR3, is DVKVTQSSRYLVKRTGEKVFLECVQDMDHENMFWYRQDPGLGLRLIYFSYDVKMKEKGDIPEGYSVSREKKERFSLILESASTNQTSMYLCASRSLSKRGDTQYFGPGTRLTVL.

This clonotype showed up many times. The V gene is TRBV10-1, the J gene TRBJ2-1, with D possibly TRBD2 on 6 matching bases. Trimming removed 0 bases from V and 4 bases from J, with 10 bases in between. CDR3 length: 15 residues. Germline CDR1 is WNHNN and CDR2 is SYGVQD (reference sequence). The CDR3 DNA sequence: TGCGCCAGCAGTGAGTCGCTAGCGAATTACAATGAGCAGTTCTTC. Protein sequence: CASSESLANYNEQFF.

This chain links TRBV12-3 or TRBV12-4 with TRBJ2-1; 13 nucleotides line up with TRBD2. There are 16 residues in the CDR3. V lost 8 bases, J lost 6 bases, and 10 bases stayed unmatched. CDR3 DNA: TGTGCCAGCGGCCAGGCGGGACTAGCGGGGTTCAATGAGCAGTTCTTC. Its translation: CASGQAGLAGFNEQFF.

Many counts were recorded for this clonotype. V usage is TRBV2 and J usage is TRBJ2-1; TRBD2 matches at 8 bases. The CDR3 covers 15 residues. CDR1 and CDR2 from the germline V gene are SNHLY and FYNNEI. V was clipped by 4 bases and J by 0 bases; unmatched bases: 2. In nucleotides, the CDR3 is TGTGCCAGCAGTGTCAGCGGGAGCTCCTACAATGAGCAGTTCTTC. It is translated as CASSVSGSSYNEQFF.

This clonotype was seen at least ten times. The CDR3 loop reads CSVEEVGYPTDTQYF. CDR3 sequence (DNA): TGCAGCGTTGAGGAAGTTGGCTACCCCACAGATACGCAGTATTTT. This rearrangement joins TRBV29-1 to TRBJ2-3; no clear D. Trimming took off 3 bases at V and 2 bases at J, with 15 bases between the two ends. From germline, CDR1 is SQVTM and CDR2 ANQGSEA. The length of the CDR3 is 15 residues.

Of note for this clonotype: A much bigger clone sits one base away, suggesting this may be a read error. The genes are TRBV13 and TRBJ2-2, with D possibly matching TRBD2 (5 bases). Germline V gene lookup returns CDR1 PRHDT and CDR2 FYEKMQ (reference sequence). The CDR3 extends over 12 amino acids. The chain's CDR3 is CASRGPSGERFF. In DNA form, the CDR3 reads TGTGCCAGCAGAGGACCTTCCGGGGAGCGGTTTTTT.

This clonotype was counted ten times or more. This chain joins TRBV29-1 and TRBJ2-1; D possibly uses TRBD1 or TRBD2 (6 bases each). Per germline, CDR1 SQVTM and CDR2 ANQGSEA. V lost 6 bases and J lost 4, with 22 bases in between. The CDR3 has 16 residues. The CDR3 bases are TGCAGCGTCGCCGGAGCCGGGGGCGTCCCATACAATGAGCAGTTCTTC. Translating gives CSVAGAGGVPYNEQFF.

V usage is TRBV7-3 and J usage is TRBJ1-2; D is perhaps TRBD1 (6 bases). The CDR3 has 13 residues. CDR1 and CDR2 from the germline V gene are SGHTA and FQGTGA. V gave up 1 base and J gave up 6 bases, with 9 bases separating them. CDR3 sequence: CASSLSGGNGYTF. CDR3 coding DNA: TGTGCCAGCAGCTTAAGTGGGGGCAATGGCTACACCTTC. Combining the CDR3 with reference TRBV7-3 and TRBJ1-2 gives the whole variable domain GAGVSQTPSNKVTEKGKYVELRCDPISGHTALYWYRQSLGQGPEFLIYFQGTGAADDSGLPNDRFFAVRPEGSVSTLKIQRTERGDSAVYLCASSLSGGNGYTFGSGTRLTVV.

The chain is built from TRBV11-2 and TRBJ1-1; 7 bases are a match to TRBD1. Germline V gene lookup returns CDR1 SGHAT and CDR2 FQNNGV. The CDR3 contains 15 residues. With V trimmed by 1 base and J by 4 bases, 6 bases remained unmatched. The CDR3 region is CASSLADRKSTEAFF. CDR3 sequence (DNA): TGTGCCAGCAGCTTAGCGGACAGGAAGTCCACTGAAGCTTTCTTT.

This clonotype was recorded many times. Written as DNA, the CDR3 is TGCAGCATTCGGGGGGGCGGGGAGCTGTTTTTT. As protein: CSIRGGGELFF. The chain recombines TRBV29-1 with TRBJ2-2; 8 bases agree with TRBD2. The germline CDR1 and CDR2 sequences are SQVTM and ANQGSEA. The CDR3 extends over 11 amino acids. With V trimmed by 8 bases and J by 7 bases, 3 bases remained unmatched.

This chain joins TRBV11-2 and TRBJ2-7; TRBD2 might be the D (5 bases). The CDR3 extends over 17 amino acids. The V gene's germline CDR1 is SGHAT and CDR2 FQNNGV. Trimming shortened V by 2 bases and J by 5 bases, and 22 bases separated the two germline ends. CDR3 region: CASSLKLPGPPGNEQYF. CDR3 DNA: TGTGCCAGCAGCTTAAAACTGCCGGGTCCGCCGGGGAACGAGCAGTACTTC.

At least ten counts were recorded for this clonotype. In DNA, the CDR3 is TGTGCCAGCGGGGGACAAGACGGACGCACTGAAGCTTTCTTT. Translating it yields CASGGQDGRTEAFF. This rearrangement joins TRBV18 to TRBJ1-1; a possible D gene is TRBD1 (6 bases). Per germline, CDR1 KGHSH and CDR2 LQKENI. The length of the CDR3 is 14 residues. Trimming stripped 8 bases from V and 4 bases from J, with 17 bases between. Full variable domain (outside the CDR3, taken from reference TRBV18 and TRBJ1-1): NAGVMQNPRHLVRRRGQEARLRCSPMKGHSHVYWYRQLPEEGLKFMVYLQKENIIDESGMPKERFSAEFPKEGPSILRIQQVVRGDSAAYFCASGGQDGRTEAFFGQGTRLTVV.

This clonotype was picked up many times. The gene calls are TRBV5-1 and TRBJ1-2; D gene unclear. The V gene's germline CDR1 is SGHRS and CDR2 YFSETQ. Trimming cost V 6 bases and J 7 bases, with 25 bases left between them. The CDR3 loop spans 16 amino acids. The CDR3 sequence is CASKRAESAVSGGYTF. The CDR3 DNA reads as TGCGCCAGCAAGAGGGCAGAATCTGCAGTTTCGGGTGGCTACACCTTC.

This clonotype occurred many times. This rearrangement joins TRBV18 to TRBJ1-2, with no clear D. This CDR3 is built from 16 residues. CDR1 and CDR2 (germline): KGHSH, LQKENI. The V gene lost 2 bases and the J gene lost 0 bases, with 13 bases spanning the gap. The CDR3 loop reads CASSPRETPTNYGYTF. In DNA form, the CDR3 reads TGTGCCAGCTCACCAAGGGAAACACCTACTAACTATGGCTACACCTTC.